Each of the 16 T cell receptor beta chains below was sequenced from the same sample in a study of blood T cell repertoires in COVID-19. TCRdb's copy holds only in-frame clones and misses some; the assay was immunoSEQ multiplex PCR. The sample lists 140,000 to 150,000 clones; about 77% were seen once. The sequenced material came from peripheral blood. The receptors stem from a man in his 60s with acute or convalescent COVID-19.

V and J are TRBV9 and TRBJ1-1; D unresolved. From germline, CDR1 is SGDLS and CDR2 YYNGEE. V shed 1 base and J shed 5 bases, with 9 bases lying between them. The CDR3 has 13 residues. The CDR3 here is CASSVNSGTEAFF. DNA for the CDR3: TGTGCCAGCAGCGTAAATTCCGGGACTGAAGCTTTCTTT.

CDR3 DNA: TGTGCCAGCAGCTTACAGGCCAGCGGCTACACCTTC. It codes for CASSLQASGYTF. The chain carries TRBV9 and TRBJ1-2; D perhaps matches TRBD1 (5 bases). The CDR3 sequence is 12 residues long. Trimming shortened V by 4 bases and J by 8 bases, and 12 bases separated the two germline ends. Per the germline V gene, CDR1 is SGDLS and CDR2 is YYNGEE.

The CDR3 protein is CSVDLRGYEQFF. As DNA, the CDR3 is TGCAGCGTTGATCTCAGGGGCTATGAGCAGTTCTTC. J is TRBJ2-1 and V is TRBV29-1; D might be TRBD1 (6 bases). There are 12 residues in the CDR3. The V end lost 3 bases, the J end lost 8 bases, and 11 bases lay between the germline ends. The germline gives CDR1 SQVTM, CDR2 ANQGSEA.

Of note for this clone: A read error may account for a junction end that differs from germline. This chain uses TRBV7-9 with TRBJ2-1; 14 bases align to TRBD2. CDR1 and CDR2 from the germline V gene are SEHNR and FQNEAQ (reference sequence). CDR3 size: 13 residues. The CDR3 protein is CASSFGTSGREIF. The CDR3 region has the DNA TGTGCCAGCAGCTTTGGGACTAGCGGGAGAGAGATCTTC.

The V and J genes are TRBV5-1 and TRBJ2-1; 10 positions match TRBD2. V was pared by 3 bases and J by 4 bases, with 4 bases of the junction left unmatched. Germline CDR1 SGHRS, CDR2 YFSETQ. The CDR3 totals 15 residues. The CDR3 here is CASSSAGGPYNEQFF. The CDR3, as DNA: TGCGCCAGCAGCTCAGCGGGAGGGCCGTACAATGAGCAGTTCTTC.

The chain links TRBV18 to TRBJ2-7, with 9 bases that match TRBD1. The CDR3 is made up of 15 amino acids. The germline CDR1 and CDR2 sequences are KGHSH and LQKENI. J was trimmed by 5 bases and V by 4 bases; bases with no gene match: 9. CDR3 in DNA: TGTGCCAGCTCACTAGGGACAGGGAGGACTAACGAGCAGTACTTC. It yields the protein CASSLGTGRTNEQYF.

V and J are TRBV15 and TRBJ2-1, with 9 bases fitting TRBD1. J was trimmed by 7 bases and V by 3 bases; bases with no gene match: 10. Germline lookup yields CDR1 LNHNV and CDR2 YYDKDF (reference sequence). This CDR3 has 16 amino acids. The CDR3 loop reads CATSRGGTGLRNEQFF. The CDR3 DNA follows: TGTGCCACCAGCAGGGGCGGGACAGGGCTCCGGAATGAGCAGTTCTTC.

The chain joins TRBV4-1 to TRBJ1-5; 7 nucleotides line up with TRBD1. Unmatched junction bases numbered 5, after V lost 2 bases and J lost 1 base. This CDR3 is 16 amino acids long. CDR1 and CDR2 (germline): MGHRA, YSYEKL. The CDR3 spells CASSQPQGTSNQPQHF. The CDR3, as DNA: TGCGCCAGCAGCCAACCACAGGGGACCAGCAATCAGCCCCAGCATTTT.

V usage is TRBV5-1 and J usage is TRBJ2-3, with D perhaps TRBD2 (6 bases). This CDR3 is 14 amino acids long. V dropped 4 bases and J dropped 3 bases, with 12 bases sitting between them. Germline CDR1 is SGHRS and CDR2 is YFSETQ. CDR3 region: CASSAGLLTDTQYF. The CDR3 nucleotides read TGCGCCAGCAGCGCGGGACTTCTTACAGATACGCAGTATTTT.

The rearrangement joins TRBV6-5 to TRBJ1-2; no reliable D call. This CDR3 has 13 residues. CDR1 is MNHEY, CDR2 SVGAGI, per germline. Trimming removed 6 bases from V and 8 bases from J, with 16 bases in between. CDR3 bases: TGTGCCAGCAGAAAACAGACCCAAAGGGGCTACACCTTC. Translation: CASRKQTQRGYTF.

The chain links TRBV12-3 or TRBV12-4 to TRBJ2-7; TRBD1 might be the D (6 bases). The CDR3 contains 13 residues. V was pared by 3 bases and J by 5 bases, with 11 bases between. CDR3 sequence: CASSFGGKDEQYF. The CDR3, as DNA: TGTGCCAGCAGTTTTGGGGGCAAAGACGAGCAGTACTTC.

This chain links TRBV28 with TRBJ2-3; 11 bases match TRBD2. V lost 5 bases and J lost 2; bases outside the gene matches: 9. In germline, CDR1 is MDHEN, CDR2 SYDVKM. There are 17 residues in the CDR3. The CDR3: CASSPPTSGTATDTQYF. The CDR3 DNA follows: TGTGCCAGCAGTCCCCCGACTAGCGGGACGGCCACAGATACGCAGTATTTT.

The chain recombines TRBV19 with TRBJ2-2; no clear D. CDR3 length equals 15 residues. V was shortened by 1 base and J by 0 bases, with 6 bases between the two germline ends. Germline values: CDR1 LNHDA, CDR2 SQIVND (reference sequence). In DNA form, the CDR3 reads TGTGCCAGTAGTATAGCCCTAGCGAACACCGGGGAGCTGTTTTTT. Amino acid sequence: CASSIALANTGELFF.

This rearrangement joins TRBV27 to TRBJ2-1; 9 bases fit TRBD2. Germline V gene sequence: CDR1 MNHEY, CDR2 SMNVEV (reference sequence). J was trimmed by 6 bases and V by 5 bases; bases with no gene match: 14. The CDR3 loop spans 17 amino acids. The CDR3 bases are TGTGCCAGCAGTCCCCCCAGGTGGCGGGAGGGTCGCAATGAGCAGTTCTTC. Translating gives CASSPPRWREGRNEQFF.

This clone has just a few counts. The chain is built from TRBV29-1 and TRBJ2-7; 7 nucleotides match TRBD1. V dropped 6 bases and J dropped 6; count of bases not matched to a gene: 11. The CDR3 is made up of 13 amino acids. Germline CDR1 SQVTM, CDR2 ANQGSEA. The CDR3 reads CSVDRSGGGEQYF. CDR3 coding DNA: TGCAGCGTGGACAGGAGTGGGGGTGGCGAGCAGTACTTC.

This rearrangement joins TRBV27 to TRBJ2-2; 10 bases map to TRBD2. V shed 2 bases and J 1 base; nucleotides not matched to a gene: 7. Germline lookup yields CDR1 MNHEY and CDR2 SMNVEV (reference sequence). This CDR3 is built from 18 residues. The CDR3 nucleotides are TGTGCCAGCAGTTTACAACTCTTAGCGGGGGGGAACACCGGGGAGCTGTTTTTT. Translating it yields CASSLQLLAGGNTGELFF.